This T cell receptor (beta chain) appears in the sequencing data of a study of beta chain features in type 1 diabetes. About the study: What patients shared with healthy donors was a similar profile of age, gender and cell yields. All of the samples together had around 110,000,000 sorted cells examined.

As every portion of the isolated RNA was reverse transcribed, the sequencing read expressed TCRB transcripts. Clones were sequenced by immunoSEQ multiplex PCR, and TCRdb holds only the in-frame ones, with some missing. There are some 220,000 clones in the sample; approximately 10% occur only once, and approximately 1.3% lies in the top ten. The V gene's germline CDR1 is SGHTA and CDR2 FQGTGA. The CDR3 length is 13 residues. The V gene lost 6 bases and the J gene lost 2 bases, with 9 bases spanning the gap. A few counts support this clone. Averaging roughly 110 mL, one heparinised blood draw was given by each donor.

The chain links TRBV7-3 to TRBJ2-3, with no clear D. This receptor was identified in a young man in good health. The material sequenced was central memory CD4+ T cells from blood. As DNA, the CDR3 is TGTGCCAGCAGACGTAGCAACACAGATACGCAGTATTTT. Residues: CASRRSNTDTQYF.